The 3 T cell receptor beta chains below come from one sample, sequenced in a study of T cell clonality in common variable immunodeficiency. The data were produced by immunoSEQ multiplex PCR, yet TCRdb's version contains in-frame clones alone and is incomplete. This sample has about 28,000 clones, each found more than once. What these receptors recognize is not known. Overall study findings and caveats: Fewer deletions and N-nucleotide insertions were reportedly seen in common variable immunodeficiency TCR beta sequences.

Input material: peripheral blood mononuclear cells. The receptors originated from a human donor with common variable immunodeficiency.

The table lists this clone with many counts. The read terminates 3 residues ahead of where the CDR3 ends, so the germline J gene completes it. The rearrangement joins TRBV19 to TRBJ1-1; 8 bases are shared with TRBD1. This CDR3 region has 14 residues. The V segment lost 7 bases and the J segment 3 bases; nucleotides outside the gene matches: 7. The germline gives CDR1 LNHDA, CDR2 SQIVND (reference sequence). The CDR3: CASNEDRVHTEAFF. The DNA read from the CDR3 is TGTGCCAGTAATGAGGACAGGGTCCACACTGAA.

This clone was seen only a few times. The read halts 3 residues ahead of the CDR3 end, with the missing end drawn from the germline J gene. This chain links TRBV7-8 with TRBJ2-3, with 7 nucleotides matching TRBD1. The CDR3 extends over 14 amino acids. The V segment lost 4 bases and the J segment 3 bases; nucleotides outside the gene matches: 4. Germline V gene data show CDR1 as SGHVS and CDR2 as FQNEAQ. The covered CDR3 bases are TGTGCCAGCAGCTCGACAGGGTTGACAGATACG. Translation gives CASSSTGLTDT. The CDR3 as a whole reads CASSSTGLTDTQYF.

By frequency in the sample, this clone is medium-sized. The CDR3 end is not reached by the read, which stops 3 residues before it; the germline J gene fills it in. The rearrangement uses TRBV11-2 and TRBJ1-1, with unresolved D. Trimming pared 5 bases from V and 1 base from J, leaving 2 bases between. The germline V gene has CDR1 SGHAT and CDR2 FQNNGV. The CDR3 is made up of 11 amino acids. The CDR3 is CASSQNTEAFF. CDR3 DNA (partial): TGTGCCAGCAGCCAGAACACTGAA.